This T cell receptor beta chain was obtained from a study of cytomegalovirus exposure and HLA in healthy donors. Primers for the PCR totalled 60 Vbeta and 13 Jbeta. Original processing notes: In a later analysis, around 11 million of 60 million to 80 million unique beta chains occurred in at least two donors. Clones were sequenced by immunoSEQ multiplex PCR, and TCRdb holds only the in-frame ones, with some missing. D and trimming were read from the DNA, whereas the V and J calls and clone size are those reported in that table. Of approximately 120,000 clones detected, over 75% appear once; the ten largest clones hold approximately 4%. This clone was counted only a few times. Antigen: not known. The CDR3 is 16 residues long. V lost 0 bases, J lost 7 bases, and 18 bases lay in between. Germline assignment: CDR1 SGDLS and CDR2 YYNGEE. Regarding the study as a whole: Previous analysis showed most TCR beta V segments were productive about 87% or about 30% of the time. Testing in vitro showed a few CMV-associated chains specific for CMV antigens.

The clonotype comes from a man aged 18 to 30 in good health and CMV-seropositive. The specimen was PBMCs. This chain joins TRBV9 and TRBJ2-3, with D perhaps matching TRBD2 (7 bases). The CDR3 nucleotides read TGTGCCAGCAGCGTAGTGGGGAACGGGGGGCTGAATACGCAGTATTTT. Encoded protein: CASSVVGNGGLNTQYF.